This entry features one T cell receptor beta chain sequence. The antigen is undetermined. Method: immunoSEQ multiplex PCR; TCRdb's copy keeps in-frame clones and lacks some. The profile shows around 13,000 clones, approximately 85% of them singletons. These data come from a study of tumor-infiltrating lymphocytes in localized non-small cell lung cancer. In the study overall: Tumor tissue and non-adjacent uninvolved lung came from each patient. Findings and limits, study-wide: Each assay used a separate piece of the same tissue. IM1 and IM2 tumors showed no difference in T-cell fraction.

The CDR3 length is 11 residues. Looked up from germline, CDR1 is MGHRA and CDR2 is YSYEKL. The V end was cut by 2 bases, the J end by 5 bases, with 0 bases between. The chain uses TRBV4-1 and TRBJ1-4; D unresolved. The sequencing input was uninvolved lung tissue not adjacent to the tumor. The clonotype was recovered from a human donor with non-small cell lung cancer. DNA of the CDR3: TGCGCCAGCAGCCAAAATGAAAAACTGTTTTTT. It encodes CASSQNEKLFF.